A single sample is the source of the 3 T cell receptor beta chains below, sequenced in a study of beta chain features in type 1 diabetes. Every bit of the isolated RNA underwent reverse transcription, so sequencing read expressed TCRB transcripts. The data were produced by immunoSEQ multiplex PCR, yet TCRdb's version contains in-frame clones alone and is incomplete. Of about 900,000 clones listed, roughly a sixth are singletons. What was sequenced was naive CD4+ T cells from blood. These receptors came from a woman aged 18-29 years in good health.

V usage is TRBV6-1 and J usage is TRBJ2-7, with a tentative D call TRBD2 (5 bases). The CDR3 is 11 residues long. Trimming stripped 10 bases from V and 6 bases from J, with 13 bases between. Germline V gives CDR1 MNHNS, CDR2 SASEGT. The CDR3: CATRGHGEQYF. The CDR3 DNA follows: TGTGCCACCCGGGGTCATGGCGAGCAGTACTTC.

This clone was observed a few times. CDR3: CASSPDLWPEAFF. The CDR3 region has the DNA TGTGCCAGCAGCCCAGACCTCTGGCCTGAAGCTTTCTTT. The J gene is TRBJ1-1, the V gene TRBV21-1. TRBV21-1 is classified as a pseudogene. The CDR3 is 13 amino acids.

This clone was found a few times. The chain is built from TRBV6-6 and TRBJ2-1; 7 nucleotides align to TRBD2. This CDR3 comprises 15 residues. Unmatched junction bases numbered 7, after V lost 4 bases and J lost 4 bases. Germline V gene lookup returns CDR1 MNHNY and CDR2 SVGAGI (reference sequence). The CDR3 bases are TGTGCCAGCAGTTGGGGGGGGGTCGAATACAATGAGCAGTTCTTC. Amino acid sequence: CASSWGGVEYNEQFF.